The next 5 T cell receptor beta chains were all read from a single sample in a study of blood T cells in healthy people across ages. Primers used in a second PCR of about 7 to 12 cycles were a sample-barcoded 5' primer and a J-beta primer mix. TCRdb analysed the 5' RACE reads with MiXCR anew, one entry per CDR3 protein. The sample includes approximately 810,000 distinct CDR3 sequences, around 28% of them seen just once. Source material: blood. All receptors derive from an elderly woman in good health.

This clonotype was found many times. The chain is built from TRBV24-1 and TRBJ2-1; a possible D gene is TRBD1 (6 bases). V dropped 2 bases and J dropped 0 bases, with 13 bases sitting between them. There are 17 residues in the CDR3. The germline CDR1 and CDR2 sequences are KGHDR and SFDVKD. As DNA, the CDR3 is TGTGCCACCAGTGATTCAGGGGTTAGGAGCTCCTACAATGAGCAGTTCTTC. The encoded protein is CATSDSGVRSSYNEQFF.

Remarks on this clonotype: Being one base from a much bigger clone, this may be a read error. The chain carries TRBV7-9 and TRBJ1-2, with 9 bases fitting TRBD1. This CDR3 region has 15 residues. From germline, CDR1 is SEHNR and CDR2 FQNEAQ (reference sequence). CDR3 sequence (DNA): TGTGCCAACAGCTACCGGGACAGGGTGGGTGATGGCTACACCTTC. Translating gives CANSYRDRVGDGYTF.

This clonotype was recorded at least ten times. This chain uses TRBV6-1 with TRBJ2-5; 7 bases are a match to TRBD1. The J segment lost 4 bases and the V segment lost 2 bases, leaving 7 bases of the junction unmatched. Per the germline V gene, CDR1 is MNHNS and CDR2 is SASEGT. The CDR3 sequence is 15 residues long. CDR3 sequence: CASSERQGGGETQYF. CDR3 in DNA: TGTGCCAGCAGTGAACGACAGGGTGGGGGAGAGACCCAGTACTTC.

The CDR3 coding sequence is TGTGCCGCAACGGAGGGCCGCGGAGGAAACACCATATATTTT. Its translation is CAATEGRGGNTIYF. This chain links TRBV6-1 with TRBJ1-3; D is uncertain. V shed 11 bases and J shed 4 bases, with 18 bases lying between them. Looked up from germline, CDR1 is MNHNS and CDR2 is SASEGT. The CDR3 is 14 amino acids.

The genes are TRBV7-9 and TRBJ1-4; D unresolved. CDR1 and CDR2 from the germline V gene are SEHNR and FQNEAQ (reference sequence). Deletions cut 1 base from V and 0 bases from J, with 9 bases between. This CDR3 contains 16 residues. This chain's CDR3 is CASSLGRQATNEKLFF. The DNA of the CDR3 is TGTGCCAGCAGCTTAGGAAGGCAGGCAACTAATGAAAAACTGTTTTTT. Combining the CDR3 with reference TRBV7-9 and TRBJ1-4 gives the whole variable domain DTGVSQNPRHKITKRGQNVTFRCDPISEHNRLYWYRQTLGQGPEFLTYFQNEAQLEKSRLLSDRFSAERPKGSFSTLEIQRTEQGDSAMYLCASSLGRQATNEKLFFGSGTQLSVL.